Sequencing of this T cell receptor beta chain was carried out in a study of Graves' ophthalmopathy and Graves' hyperthyroidism. The CDR3 sequence is 15 residues long. Looked up from germline, CDR1 is SGHAT and CDR2 is FQNNGV. V gave up 2 bases and J gave up 0 bases, with 10 bases separating them. As the template, RNA transcripts were used to amplify TCR beta CDR3 regions. Following a first-round RT-PCR that used HTBI primers, a second-round multiplex PCR was carried out. TCRdb re-analysed the multiplex PCR reads in MiXCR, keeping a single row per CDR3 protein. The repertoire holds a few hundred thousand distinct CDR3 sequences, with approximately 35% as singletons. This clonotype came up many times.

The sequence was collected from an adult man with Graves' hyperthyroidism. The rearrangement uses TRBV11-2 and TRBJ1-1; D unresolved. The sequencing sample was made of peripheral blood or thyroid tissue (not recorded which). CDR3 DNA: TGTGCCAGCAGCTTACTCGGTAATATGAACACTGAAGCTTTCTTT. This sequence encodes CASSLLGNMNTEAFF.